A selection of T cell receptor beta chains follows, all from one sample in a study of cytomegalovirus exposure and HLA in healthy donors. Here immunoSEQ multiplex PCR was the method, and the copy in TCRdb shows in-frame clones only, minus some. Of 74,000 or so clones in the sample, 60% to 85% were seen once. Source material: PBMCs. Receptors originate from a male donor in good health and CMV-seropositive. Both conserved end residues are part of each CDR3. A D gene is named only where the DNA matches it firmly. Clone size is shown for a subset of rows, as once, few, many or a class of expanded clone.

J gene	clone size	V gene	D gene	CDR3 protein	CDR3 DNA
TRBJ2-7	-	TRBV7-3	-	CASSEGQSSYEQYF	TGTGCCAGCAGCGAAGGACAGAGCTCCTACGAGCAGTACTTC
TRBJ2-7	once	TRBV7-9	-	CASSQYKERGYEQYF	TGTGCCAGCAGCCAATACAAGGAAAGGGGCTACGAGCAGTACTTC
TRBJ2-7	-	TRBV13	-	CASSLGPVGGDSYEQYF	TGTGCCAGCAGCTTAGGACCCGTAGGCGGGGACTCCTACGAGCAGTACTTC
TRBJ2-1	-	TRBV5-1	-	CASSTDRIYNEQFF	TGCGCCAGCAGCACGGACAGAATCTACAATGAGCAGTTCTTC
TRBJ2-5	-	TRBV29-1	TRBD2	CSVVVGGSWETQYF	TGCAGCGTAGTGGTTGGCGGGAGCTGGGAGACCCAGTACTTC
TRBJ1-1	few	TRBV6-5	-	CASTPGSKGATFF	TGTGCCAGCACCCCGGGCTCCAAAGGGGCGACTTTCTTT
TRBJ2-7	-	TRBV7-9	TRBD1	CASSPTGGVGGEQYF	TGTGCCAGCAGCCCGACAGGGGGCGTAGGCGGCGAGCAGTACTTC
TRBJ2-2	few	TRBV10-3	TRBD1	CAISRTGPTGELFF	TGTGCCATCAGCAGGACAGGCCCTACCGGGGAGCTGTTTTTT
TRBJ2-2	once	TRBV18	TRBD1	CASSRTGSPTGELFF	TGTGCCAGCTCGCGGACAGGGTCCCCCACCGGGGAGCTGTTTTTT
TRBJ2-1	-	TRBV6-5	TRBD2	CASSYRGRGNEQFF	TGTGCCAGCAGTTACCGCGGGAGGGGGAATGAGCAGTTCTTC
TRBJ1-5	-	TRBV2	TRBD1	CASRRQGWDQPQHF	TGTGCCAGCAGACGACAGGGGTGGGATCAGCCCCAGCATTTT
TRBJ2-7	-	TRBV4-1	-	CASSQGQAPTYEQYF	TGCGCCAGCAGCCAAGGACAGGCCCCCACCTACGAGCAGTACTTC
TRBJ1-5	few	TRBV18	TRBD1	CASSGTGGTQPQHF	TGTGCCAGCTCAGGGACAGGGGGCACTCAGCCCCAGCATTTT
TRBJ2-5	-	TRBV28	TRBD1	CASSKGGGTGETQYF	TGTGCCAGCAGTAAAGGGGGTGGGACAGGAGAGACCCAGTACTTC
TRBJ1-2	-	TRBV5-4	TRBD1	CASSLWTGGVGGYTF	TGTGCCAGCAGCCTTTGGACAGGGGGCGTCGGCGGCTACACCTTC